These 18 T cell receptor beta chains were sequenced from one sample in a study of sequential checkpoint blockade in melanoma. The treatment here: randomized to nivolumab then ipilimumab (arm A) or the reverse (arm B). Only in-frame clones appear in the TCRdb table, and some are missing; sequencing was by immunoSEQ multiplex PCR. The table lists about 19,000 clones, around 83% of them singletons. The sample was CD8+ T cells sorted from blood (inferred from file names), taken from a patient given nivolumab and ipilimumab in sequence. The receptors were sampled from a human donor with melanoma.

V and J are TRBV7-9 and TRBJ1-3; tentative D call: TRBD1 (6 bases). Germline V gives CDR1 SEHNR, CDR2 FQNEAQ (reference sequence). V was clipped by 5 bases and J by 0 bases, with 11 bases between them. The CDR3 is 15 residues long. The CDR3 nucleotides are TGTGCCAGCAGCCAGGGGTACCTCTCTGGAAACACCATATATTTT. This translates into CASSQGYLSGNTIYF.

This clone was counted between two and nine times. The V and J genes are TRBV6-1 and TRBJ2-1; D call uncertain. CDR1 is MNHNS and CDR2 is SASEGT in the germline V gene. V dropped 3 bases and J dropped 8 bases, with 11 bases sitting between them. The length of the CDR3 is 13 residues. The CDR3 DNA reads TGTGCCAGCAGTGACCTAGATCTGGATGAGCAGTTCTTC. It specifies CASSDLDLDEQFF.

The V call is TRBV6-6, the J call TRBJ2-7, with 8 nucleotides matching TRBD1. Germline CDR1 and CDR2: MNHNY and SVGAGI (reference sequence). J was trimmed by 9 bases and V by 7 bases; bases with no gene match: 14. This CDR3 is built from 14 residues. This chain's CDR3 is CASTQGDRGWAQYF. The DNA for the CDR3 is TGTGCCAGCACCCAGGGCGACAGGGGCTGGGCGCAGTACTTC.

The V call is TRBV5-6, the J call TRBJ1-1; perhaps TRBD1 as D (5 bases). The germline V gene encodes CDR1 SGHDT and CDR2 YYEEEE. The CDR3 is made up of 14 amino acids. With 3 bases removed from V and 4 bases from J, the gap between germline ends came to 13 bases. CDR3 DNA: TGTGCCAGCAGCTCTACCCCCCAGGGCACTGAAGCTTTCTTT. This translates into CASSSTPQGTEAFF.

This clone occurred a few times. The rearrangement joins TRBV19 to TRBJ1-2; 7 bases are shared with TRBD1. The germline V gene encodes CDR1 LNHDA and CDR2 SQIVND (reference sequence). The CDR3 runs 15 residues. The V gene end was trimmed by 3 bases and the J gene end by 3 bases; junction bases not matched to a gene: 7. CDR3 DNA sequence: TGTGCCAGTAGTATTACAGGGGAGGATTACTATGGCTACACCTTC. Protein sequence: CASSITGEDYYGYTF.

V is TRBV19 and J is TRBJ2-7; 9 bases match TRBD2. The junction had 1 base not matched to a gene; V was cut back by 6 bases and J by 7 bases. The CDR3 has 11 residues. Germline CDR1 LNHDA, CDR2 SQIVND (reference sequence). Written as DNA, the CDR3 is TGTGCCAGTAGCGGACTAGCGGAGCAGTACTTC. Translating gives CASSGLAEQYF.

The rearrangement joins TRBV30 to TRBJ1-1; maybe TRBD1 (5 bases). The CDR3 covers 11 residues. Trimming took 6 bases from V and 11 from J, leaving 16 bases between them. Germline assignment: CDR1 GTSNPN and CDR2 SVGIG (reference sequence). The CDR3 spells CACHVGLRAFF. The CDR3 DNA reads TGTGCCTGTCATGTGGGGCTGAGGGCTTTCTTT.

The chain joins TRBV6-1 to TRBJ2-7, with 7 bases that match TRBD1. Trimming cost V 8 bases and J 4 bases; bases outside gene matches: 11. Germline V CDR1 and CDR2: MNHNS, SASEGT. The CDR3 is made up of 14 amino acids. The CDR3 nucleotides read TGTGCCAGCCGCACCGGGACAGTGAATTACGAGCAGTACTTC. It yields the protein CASRTGTVNYEQYF.

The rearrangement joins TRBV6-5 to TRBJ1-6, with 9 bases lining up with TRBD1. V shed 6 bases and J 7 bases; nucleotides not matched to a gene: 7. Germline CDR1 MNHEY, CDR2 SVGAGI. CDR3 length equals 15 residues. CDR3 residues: CASRSRQGGNSPLHF. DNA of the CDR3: TGTGCCAGCAGATCCCGACAGGGGGGGAATTCACCCCTCCACTTT.

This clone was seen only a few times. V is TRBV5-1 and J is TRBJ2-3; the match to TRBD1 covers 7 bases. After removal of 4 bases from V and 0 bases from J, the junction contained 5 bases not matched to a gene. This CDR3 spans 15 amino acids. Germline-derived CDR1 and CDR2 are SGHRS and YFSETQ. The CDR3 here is CASSAGTASTDTQYF. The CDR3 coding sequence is TGCGCCAGCAGCGCCGGGACAGCAAGCACAGATACGCAGTATTTT.

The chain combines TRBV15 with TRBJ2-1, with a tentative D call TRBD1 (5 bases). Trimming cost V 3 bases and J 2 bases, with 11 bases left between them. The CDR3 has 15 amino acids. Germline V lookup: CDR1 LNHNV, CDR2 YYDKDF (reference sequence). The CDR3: CATSSPGLTYNEQFF. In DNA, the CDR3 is TGTGCCACCAGCAGTCCAGGGTTGACCTACAATGAGCAGTTCTTC.

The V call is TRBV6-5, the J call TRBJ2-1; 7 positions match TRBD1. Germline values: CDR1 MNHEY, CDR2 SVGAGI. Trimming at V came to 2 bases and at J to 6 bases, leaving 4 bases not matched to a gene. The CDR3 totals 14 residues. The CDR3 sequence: CASSYGAGGNEQFF. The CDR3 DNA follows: TGTGCCAGCAGTTACGGGGCAGGGGGCAATGAGCAGTTCTTC.

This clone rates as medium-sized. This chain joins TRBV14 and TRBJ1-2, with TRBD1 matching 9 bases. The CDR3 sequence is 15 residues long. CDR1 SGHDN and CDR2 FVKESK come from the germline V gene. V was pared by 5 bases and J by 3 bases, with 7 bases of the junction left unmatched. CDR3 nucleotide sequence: TGTGCCAGCAGCTACGAACAGGGGGCTTACTATGGCTACACCTTC. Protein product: CASSYEQGAYYGYTF.

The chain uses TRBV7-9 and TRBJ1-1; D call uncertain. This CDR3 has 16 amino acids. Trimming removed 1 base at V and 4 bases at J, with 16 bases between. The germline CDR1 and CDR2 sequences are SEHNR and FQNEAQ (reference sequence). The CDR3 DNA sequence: TGTGCCAGCAGCTTAGGGACTCCGGCAGTGGGCACTGAAGCTTTCTTT. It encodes CASSLGTPAVGTEAFF.

CDR3 DNA: TGTGCCAGCAGTTTTACAGGGGGACTCCAGGAGCAGTACTTC. Its protein product is CASSFTGGLQEQYF. The chain carries TRBV27 and TRBJ2-5, with 8 bases lining up with TRBD1. The germline V gene has CDR1 MNHEY and CDR2 SMNVEV (reference sequence). This CDR3 has 14 amino acids. V was clipped by 3 bases and J by 11 bases; unmatched bases: 11.

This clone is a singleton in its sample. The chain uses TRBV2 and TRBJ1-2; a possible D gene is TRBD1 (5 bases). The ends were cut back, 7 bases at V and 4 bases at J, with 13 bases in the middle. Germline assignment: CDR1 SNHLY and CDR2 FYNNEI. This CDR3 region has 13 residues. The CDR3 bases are TGTGCCAGCACCACAGGTCCCCCCTATGGCTACACCTTC. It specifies CASTTGPPYGYTF.

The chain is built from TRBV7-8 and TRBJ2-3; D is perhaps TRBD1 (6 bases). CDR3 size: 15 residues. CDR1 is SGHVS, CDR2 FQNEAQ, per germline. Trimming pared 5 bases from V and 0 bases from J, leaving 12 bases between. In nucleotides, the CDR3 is TGTGCCAGCAGCCAACAGGGAACCAGCACAGATACGCAGTATTTT. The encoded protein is CASSQQGTSTDTQYF. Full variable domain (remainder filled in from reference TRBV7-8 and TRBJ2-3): GAGVSQSPRYKVAKRGQDVALRCDPISGHVSLFWYQQALGQGPEFLTYFQNEAQLDKSGLPSDRFFAERPEGSVSTLKIQRTQQEDSAVYLCASSQQGTSTDTQYFGPGTRLTVL.

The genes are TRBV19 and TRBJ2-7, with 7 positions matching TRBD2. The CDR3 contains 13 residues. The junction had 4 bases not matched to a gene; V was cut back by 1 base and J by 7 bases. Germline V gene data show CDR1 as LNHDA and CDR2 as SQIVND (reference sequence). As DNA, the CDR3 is TGTGCCAGTAGTATAGGACTAGCTAAAGAGCAGTACTTC. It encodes CASSIGLAKEQYF.